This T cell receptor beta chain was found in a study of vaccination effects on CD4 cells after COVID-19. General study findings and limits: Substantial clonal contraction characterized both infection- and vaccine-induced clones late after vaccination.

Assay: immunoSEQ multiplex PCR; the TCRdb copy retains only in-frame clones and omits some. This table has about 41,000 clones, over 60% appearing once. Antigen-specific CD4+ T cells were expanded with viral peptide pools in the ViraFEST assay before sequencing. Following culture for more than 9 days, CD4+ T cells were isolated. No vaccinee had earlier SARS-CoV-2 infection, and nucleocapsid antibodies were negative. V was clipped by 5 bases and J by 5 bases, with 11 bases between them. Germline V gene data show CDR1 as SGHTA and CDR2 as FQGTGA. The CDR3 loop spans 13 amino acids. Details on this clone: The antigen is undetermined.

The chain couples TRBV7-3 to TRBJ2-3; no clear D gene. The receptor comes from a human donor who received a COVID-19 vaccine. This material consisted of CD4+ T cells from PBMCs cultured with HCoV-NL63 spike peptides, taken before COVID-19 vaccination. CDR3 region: CASSPQPGDTQYF. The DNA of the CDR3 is TGTGCCAGCAGCCCCCAACCAGGAGATACGCAGTATTTT.